What follows are 22 T cell receptor beta chains derived from one specimen sequenced in a study of blood T cell repertoires in COVID-19. The data were produced by immunoSEQ multiplex PCR, yet TCRdb's version contains in-frame clones alone and is incomplete. This repertoire shows about 100,000 clones, approximately 86% found once; its top ten account for roughly 3.1%. The sequenced sample consisted of peripheral blood. The receptor source for this set is a man aged 45-60 years with active or convalescent COVID-19.

The CDR3 region has the DNA TGTGCCAGCAGCTTGGCAGACACGAACACCGGGGAGCTGTTTTTT. It specifies CASSLADTNTGELFF. The rearrangement uses TRBV5-8 and TRBJ2-2; D is unresolved. This CDR3 has 15 amino acids. Between the trimmed V and J ends, which lost 0 bases and 0 bases, there was a span of 6 bases. Per the germline V gene, CDR1 is SGHTS and CDR2 is YDEGEE. The full variable domain, with the rest looked up from reference TRBV5-8 and TRBJ2-2, is EAGVTQSPTHLIKTRGQQATLRCSPISGHTSVYWYQQALGLGLQFLLWYDEGEERNRGNFPPRFSGRQFPNYSSELNVNALELEDSALYLCASSLADTNTGELFFGEGSRLTVL.

J is TRBJ1-2 and V is TRBV19; 7 nucleotides line up with TRBD1. CDR1 and CDR2 (germline): LNHDA, SQIVND (reference sequence). The CDR3 length is 15 residues. V shed 3 bases and J 4 bases; nucleotides not matched to a gene: 8. This CDR3 reads CASSIDQGVPYGYTF. In nucleotides, the CDR3 is TGTGCCAGTAGTATTGACCAGGGGGTACCCTATGGCTACACCTTC. Using reference TRBV19 and TRBJ1-2 for the parts outside the CDR3, the full variable domain is DGGITQSPKYLFRKEGQNVTLSCEQNLNHDAMYWYRQDPGQGLRLIYYSQIVNDFQKGDIAEGYSVSREKKESFPLTVTSAQKNPTAFYLCASSIDQGVPYGYTFGSGTRLTVV.

The V call is TRBV11-2, the J call TRBJ1-1; 9 positions agree with TRBD1. Trimming at V came to 7 bases and at J to 3 bases, leaving 6 bases not matched to a gene. The germline V gene encodes CDR1 SGHAT and CDR2 FQNNGV. The CDR3 is 14 amino acids. CDR3 coding DNA: TGTGCCAGCAACGCACAGGGGGCGTACACTGAAGCTTTCTTT. This gives the protein CASNAQGAYTEAFF. The full variable domain, completed using reference TRBV11-2 and TRBJ1-1, is EAGVAQSPRYKIIEKRQSVAFWCNPISGHATLYWYQQILGQGPKLLIQFQNNGVVDDSQLPKDRFSAERLKGVDSTLKIQPAKLEDSAVYLCASNAQGAYTEAFFGQGTRLTVV.

The chain recombines TRBV6-1 with TRBJ2-5, with 11 bases identical to TRBD1. Germline V gene lookup returns CDR1 MNHNS and CDR2 SASEGT. V lost 3 bases to trimming and J lost 5 bases; unmatched junction nucleotides: 14. This CDR3 is 18 amino acids long. CDR3 loop: CASSEGASSDRGPETQYF. The CDR3 bases are TGTGCCAGCAGTGAGGGGGCAAGTTCGGACAGGGGGCCGGAGACCCAGTACTTC.

The rearrangement uses TRBV11-2 and TRBJ1-2; 9 bases line up with TRBD1. The V segment lost 4 bases and the J segment 4 bases; nucleotides outside the gene matches: 4. In germline, CDR1 is SGHAT, CDR2 FQNNGV. The CDR3 runs 14 residues. DNA for the CDR3: TGTGCCAGCAGCTGGACAGGGGACGCCTATGGCTACACCTTC. Translation gives CASSWTGDAYGYTF.

The chain carries TRBV5-1 and TRBJ2-5; TRBD2 matches at 13 bases. V was pared by 0 bases and J by 4 bases, with 6 bases of the junction left unmatched. The CDR3 consists of 17 residues. In germline, CDR1 is SGHRS, CDR2 YFSETQ. In DNA, the CDR3 is TGCGCCAGCAGCTTGGGAGGGGGACTAGCGGGGAGAGAGACCCAGTACTTC. Its translation is CASSLGGGLAGRETQYF. Full variable domain (rest looked up from reference TRBV5-1 and TRBJ2-5): KAGVTQTPRYLIKTRGQQVTLSCSPISGHRSVSWYQQTPGQGLQFLFEYFSETQRNKGNFPGRFSGRQFSNSRSEMNVSTLELGDSALYLCASSLGGGLAGRETQYFGPGTRLLVL.

The J gene is TRBJ1-5, the V gene TRBV2, with 7 bases lining up with TRBD1. CDR3 size: 16 residues. Germline V gene data show CDR1 as SNHLY and CDR2 as FYNNEI. V shed 6 bases, J shed 3 bases, and the junction held 11 bases outside the gene matches. The CDR3 spells CASSLVKGGINQPQHF. In DNA, the CDR3 is TGTGCCAGCAGCCTTGTTAAAGGGGGCATCAATCAGCCCCAGCATTTT.

The chain links TRBV19 to TRBJ2-5; TRBD1 agrees at 8 bases. The CDR3 spans 12 residues. V was clipped by 8 bases and J by 5 bases; unmatched bases: 4. Per the germline V gene, CDR1 is LNHDA and CDR2 is SQIVND (reference sequence). CDR3 DNA: TGTGCCAGTTCTGGACAGGGCGAGACCCAGTACTTC. Translating gives CASSGQGETQYF.

This chain connects TRBV19 to TRBJ1-5; 8 positions agree with TRBD1. The CDR3 contains 13 residues. Germline V gene data show CDR1 as LNHDA and CDR2 as SQIVND (reference sequence). Trimming removed 6 bases from V and 7 bases from J; junction bases left unmatched: 5. The CDR3: CASSPDRVQPQHF. The CDR3 DNA reads as TGTGCCAGTAGCCCGGACAGGGTCCAGCCCCAGCATTTT.

The V gene is TRBV3-1 (or the pseudogene TRBV3-2), the J gene TRBJ2-7, with 7 positions matching TRBD1. J was trimmed by 4 bases and V by 2 bases; bases with no gene match: 5. The germline CDR1 and CDR2 sequences are LGHDT and YNNKEL (reference sequence). The CDR3 contains 14 residues. This chain's CDR3 is CASSQSQGDYEQYV. The CDR3 coding sequence is TGTGCCAGCAGCCAATCTCAGGGGGATTACGAGCAGTACGTC.

This clone was counted a single time. This chain uses TRBV5-1 with TRBJ2-3; possibly TRBD2 for D (7 bases). The V and J ends lost 4 bases and 5 bases respectively, with 17 bases between them. Germline assignment: CDR1 SGHRS and CDR2 YFSETQ. This CDR3 contains 15 residues. CDR3 region: CASSIDGGRGDTQYF. The CDR3 coding sequence is TGCGCCAGCAGCATAGACGGGGGGCGGGGAGATACGCAGTATTTT.

V gene TRBV5-4 combines with J gene TRBJ2-7, with 8 bases aligning to TRBD1. The CDR3 covers 16 residues. The germline V gene encodes CDR1 SGHNT and CDR2 YYREEE (reference sequence). V lost 3 bases, J lost 3 bases, and 11 bases stayed unmatched. CDR3 region: CASSWTGFTLHYEQYV. Here the CDR3 DNA reads TGTGCCAGCAGCTGGACAGGGTTCACCCTTCACTACGAGCAGTACGTC.

The chain links TRBV28 to TRBJ1-6; TRBD1 is a possible D gene (6 bases). CDR3 length: 15 residues. Trimming stripped 7 bases from V and 9 bases from J, with 19 bases between. CDR1 and CDR2 (germline): MDHEN, SYDVKM. CDR3 nucleotides: TGTGCCAGCACCCCGGAGACAGGAAAATTTTCACCCCTCCACTTT. It is translated as CASTPETGKFSPLHF.

The rearrangement joins TRBV7-2 to TRBJ2-1, with 7 bases lining up with TRBD1. The length of the CDR3 is 14 residues. Germline assignment: CDR1 SGHTA and CDR2 FQGNSA. J lost 8 bases, V lost 6 bases, and 10 bases had no gene match. The CDR3 sequence is CASRFRTGEDEQFF. CDR3 DNA: TGTGCCAGCAGATTCCGGACAGGAGAGGATGAGCAGTTCTTC.

This chain uses TRBV6-2 or TRBV6-3 with TRBJ1-1, with TRBD1 identical over 7 bases. The germline CDR1 and CDR2 sequences are MNHEY and SVGEGT. The CDR3 is 16 residues long. V shed 4 bases, J shed 2 bases, and the junction held 10 bases outside the gene matches. In DNA form, the CDR3 reads TGTGCCAGCAGTTGGGATCCCGGGACAGATAACACTGAAGCTTTCTTT. Its translation is CASSWDPGTDNTEAFF.

The rearrangement links TRBV6-5 to TRBJ1-5, with 10 positions matching TRBD1. J gave up 2 bases and V 9 bases, and 1 base lay outside the gene matches. This CDR3 has 13 residues. The V gene's germline CDR1 is MNHEY and CDR2 SVGAGI. The CDR3 nucleotides read TGTGCCAGAGGGACAGGGGGCAATCAGCCCCAGCATTTT. Its translation: CARGTGGNQPQHF.

This chain uses TRBV6-2 or TRBV6-3 with TRBJ1-5; tentatively, D is TRBD1 (6 bases). Trimming took off 2 bases at V and 3 bases at J, with 11 bases between the two ends. Germline-derived CDR1 and CDR2 are MNHEY and SVGEGT. The length of the CDR3 is 15 residues. CDR3 DNA sequence: TGTGCCAGCAGTTACGGGCACAGGGTCAATCAGCCCCAGCATTTT. The encoded protein is CASSYGHRVNQPQHF.

This chain connects TRBV6-6 to TRBJ1-1, with TRBD1 as a possible D gene (5 bases). The V end lost 3 bases, the J end lost 2 bases, and 13 bases lay between the germline ends. The CDR3 is made up of 15 amino acids. CDR1 and CDR2 (germline): MNHNY, SVGAGI (reference sequence). This CDR3 reads CASSYPTDQNTEAFF. CDR3 bases: TGTGCCAGCAGTTATCCGACAGACCAAAACACTGAAGCTTTCTTT.

V gene TRBV18 combines with J gene TRBJ2-2; possibly TRBD1 for D (5 bases). Per germline, CDR1 KGHSH and CDR2 LQKENI. The CDR3 is 16 residues long. The germline V and J ends were trimmed by 1 base and 3 bases, with 12 bases remaining between them. This CDR3 reads CASSPQGIPDTGELFF. The DNA for the CDR3 is TGTGCCAGCTCACCACAGGGGATCCCGGACACCGGGGAGCTGTTTTTT.

The V call is TRBV5-1, the J call TRBJ2-7; 7 bases match TRBD1. CDR3 size: 14 residues. Germline V lookup: CDR1 SGHRS, CDR2 YFSETQ. The J segment lost 3 bases and the V segment lost 0 bases, leaving 3 bases of the junction unmatched. CDR3 amino acids: CASSLGQGNYEQYF. The CDR3, as DNA: TGCGCCAGCAGCTTGGGACAGGGAAACTACGAGCAGTACTTC.

The chain employs TRBV2 and TRBJ1-4; the D is unclear. CDR3 length: 14 amino acids. CDR1 is SNHLY, CDR2 FYNNEI, per germline. Trimming stripped 6 bases from V and 5 bases from J, with 13 bases between. The CDR3 DNA reads TGTGCCAGCAGCGCGACGGACTCCAATGAAAAACTGTTTTTT. Translation: CASSATDSNEKLFF.

The chain links TRBV4-2 to TRBJ1-3; D is undetermined. Germline V gene lookup returns CDR1 LGHNA and CDR2 YNFKEQ. V lost 5 bases, J lost 0 bases, and 11 bases lay in between. The CDR3 has 15 residues. The CDR3 loop reads CASSSRLSSGNTIYF. The CDR3 coding sequence is TGTGCCAGCAGCTCTAGGCTGAGCTCTGGAAACACCATATATTTT.